Listed below are T cell receptor beta chains from one sample, sequenced in a study of OX40 agonist ivuxolimab in advanced cancers. Repertoires were generated with immunoSEQ multiplex PCR, while TCRdb's copy carries only in-frame clones and drops some. The data show 60,000 to 75,000 clones, 65% to 85% seen once. The material sequenced was CD4+ or CD8+ T cells sorted from blood, taken in a trial of the OX40 agonist ivuxolimab. These receptors were taken from an adult with an advanced solid tumor such as melanoma, head and neck, liver or kidney cancer. Both conserved end residues are part of each CDR3. Each record gives: V gene, D gene, clone size, J gene, CDR3 DNA, CDR3 protein. A D gene is named only where the DNA matches it firmly. Size is stated for part of the rows, as once, few or many counts, or as a class when the clone is expanded.

V gene: TRBV6-1; D gene: TRBD1; clone size: .; J gene: TRBJ2-7; CDR3 DNA: TGTGCCACCCTTACGGGACAGGGGTACGAGCAGTACTTC; CDR3 protein: CATLTGQGYEQYF
V gene: TRBV5-4; D gene: .; clone size: .; J gene: TRBJ1-4; CDR3 DNA: TGTGCCAGCAGCTTGGCCCCGGGACCGCTGACAACTAATGAAAAACTGTTTTTT; CDR3 protein: CASSLAPGPLTTNEKLFF
V gene: TRBV5-1; D gene: TRBD1; clone size: .; J gene: TRBJ2-7; CDR3 DNA: TGCGCCAGCGGAATTTGGGACAGTCGAAGCGAGCAGTACTTC; CDR3 protein: CASGIWDSRSEQYF
V gene: TRBV11-2; D gene: TRBD1; clone size: .; J gene: TRBJ1-6; CDR3 DNA: TGTGCCAGCAGCTTAGAGAGGGGACAGGGTTCACCCCTCCACTTT; CDR3 protein: CASSLERGQGSPLHF
V gene: TRBV12-5; D gene: TRBD1; clone size: .; J gene: TRBJ1-2; CDR3 DNA: TGTGCTAGTGGTTCAGGGACAGGGCACGGCTACACCTTC; CDR3 protein: CASGSGTGHGYTF
V gene: TRBV7-7; D gene: .; clone size: once; J gene: TRBJ2-2; CDR3 DNA: TGTGCCAGCAGCCCGGGGCAGGGCCCCGGGGAGCTGTTTTTT; CDR3 protein: CASSPGQGPGELFF
V gene: TRBV5-6; D gene: .; clone size: .; J gene: TRBJ2-2; CDR3 DNA: TGTGCCAGCAGTTTGCGGAAGGTTACCACCGGGGAGCTGTTTTTT; CDR3 protein: CASSLRKVTTGELFF
V gene: TRBV5-1; D gene: .; clone size: .; J gene: TRBJ2-5; CDR3 DNA: TGCGCCAGCAGGGGGGCGGGGGCCGGAGGAGAGACCCAGTACTTC; CDR3 protein: CASRGAGAGGETQYF
V gene: TRBV5-5; D gene: .; clone size: .; J gene: TRBJ2-3; CDR3 DNA: TGTGCCAGCAGCTTGGGGGGACTCGCCACAGATACGCAGTATTTT; CDR3 protein: CASSLGGLATDTQYF
V gene: TRBV5-1; D gene: TRBD1; clone size: .; J gene: TRBJ1-2; CDR3 DNA: TGCGCCAGCAGCCCTGGACAGGGGGCCGTAAGATATGGCTACACCTTC; CDR3 protein: CASSPGQGAVRYGYTF
V gene: TRBV10-3; D gene: TRBD1; clone size: once; J gene: TRBJ2-3; CDR3 DNA: TGTGCCTCCAGGCCGACAGGGGGACGAGTAGCAGATACGCAGTATTTT; CDR3 protein: CASRPTGGRVADTQYF
V gene: TRBV19; D gene: .; clone size: .; J gene: TRBJ1-1; CDR3 DNA: TGTGCCAGTCTCGCAGTGGGGCCCACTGAAGCTTTCTTT; CDR3 protein: CASLAVGPTEAFF
V gene: TRBV30; D gene: .; clone size: .; J gene: TRBJ2-6; CDR3 DNA: TGTGCCTGGAGGACTCTCGCGGGGGCCAACGTCCTGACTTTC; CDR3 protein: CAWRTLAGANVLTF
V gene: TRBV19; D gene: .; clone size: .; J gene: TRBJ1-3; CDR3 DNA: TGTGCCAGTAGTTATCCAGTGGACGGTTTCTCTGGAAACACCATATATTTT; CDR3 protein: CASSYPVDGFSGNTIYF
V gene: TRBV28; D gene: TRBD2; clone size: .; J gene: TRBJ2-1; CDR3 DNA: TGTGCCAGCAGCCCCATGGGGGGGGGCTCCTACAATGAGCAGTTCTTC; CDR3 protein: CASSPMGGGSYNEQFF
V gene: TRBV11-1; D gene: .; clone size: .; J gene: TRBJ2-7; CDR3 DNA: TGTGCCAGCAGAAAATCCCTCGACGAGCAGTACTTC; CDR3 protein: CASRKSLDEQYF
V gene: TRBV6-5; D gene: .; clone size: .; J gene: TRBJ1-2; CDR3 DNA: TGTGCCAGCAGGACGGCAGTTAACTATGGCTACACCTTC; CDR3 protein: CASRTAVNYGYTF
V gene: TRBV7-2; D gene: .; clone size: .; J gene: TRBJ2-4; CDR3 DNA: TGTGCCAGCAGCTTAGAAGACAGGAACATTCAGTACTTC; CDR3 protein: CASSLEDRNIQYF
V gene: TRBV6-5; D gene: .; clone size: .; J gene: TRBJ2-3; CDR3 DNA: TGTGCCAGCATGATCCGCCGAAGCACAGATACGCAGTATTTT; CDR3 protein: CASMIRRSTDTQYF
V gene: TRBV19; D gene: TRBD1; clone size: .; J gene: TRBJ1-5; CDR3 DNA: TGTGCCAGTAGTAGATTCCCGGGACAGGGAACGCCCCAGCATTTT; CDR3 protein: CASSRFPGQGTPQHF
V gene: TRBV7-2; D gene: .; clone size: .; J gene: TRBJ1-5; CDR3 DNA: TGTGCCAGCAGCTTAAGGGGCCAGCCCCAGCATTTT; CDR3 protein: CASSLRGQPQHF
V gene: TRBV27; D gene: .; clone size: .; J gene: TRBJ2-5; CDR3 DNA: TGTGCCAGCAGTTTTTTGGGCAGGGGTCCTCTTGGGGATCAAGAGACCCAGTACTTC; CDR3 protein: CASSFLGRGPLGDQETQYF
V gene: TRBV14; D gene: .; clone size: .; J gene: TRBJ1-6; CDR3 DNA: TGTGCCAGCAGCCAAGATTGGGGGGGCGGTTCACCCCTCCACTTT; CDR3 protein: CASSQDWGGGSPLHF
V gene: TRBV2; D gene: .; clone size: .; J gene: TRBJ2-2; CDR3 DNA: TGTGCCAGCAGTCCGTTCCAGGGGAACACCGGGGAGCTGTTTTTT; CDR3 protein: CASSPFQGNTGELFF
V gene: TRBV19; D gene: .; clone size: .; J gene: TRBJ2-5; CDR3 DNA: TGTGCCAGTAGTATAGGGACGGAGACCCAGTACTTC; CDR3 protein: CASSIGTETQYF
V gene: TRBV5-1; D gene: .; clone size: .; J gene: TRBJ2-3; CDR3 DNA: TGCGCCAGCAGCTTCCAGGCATCCACAGATACGCAGTATTTT; CDR3 protein: CASSFQASTDTQYF
V gene: TRBV5-8; D gene: .; clone size: .; J gene: TRBJ2-3; CDR3 DNA: TGTGCCAGCAGCTTGGCCGGGCAAGGGGCAGATACGCAGTATTTT; CDR3 protein: CASSLAGQGADTQYF
V gene: TRBV5-6; D gene: .; clone size: .; J gene: TRBJ1-3; CDR3 DNA: TGTGCCAGCAGCTTAGTAGGCTGGAGCTCTGGAAACACCATATATTTT; CDR3 protein: CASSLVGWSSGNTIYF
V gene: TRBV6-1; D gene: .; clone size: .; J gene: TRBJ1-4; CDR3 DNA: TGTGCCAGCAGTGAAGCGCACAGGCATGAAAAACTGTTTTTT; CDR3 protein: CASSEAHRHEKLFF
V gene: TRBV27; D gene: TRBD1; clone size: .; J gene: TRBJ1-6; CDR3 DNA: TGTGCCAGCAGTTTAGGGGACAGGGGGGCTTCACCCCTCCACTTT; CDR3 protein: CASSLGDRGASPLHF
V gene: TRBV7-8; D gene: .; clone size: .; J gene: TRBJ2-7; CDR3 DNA: TGTGCCAGCAGCAAGGGGGCGGGGACCTACGAGCAGTACTTC; CDR3 protein: CASSKGAGTYEQYF